These T cell receptor beta chains were read from a single sample in a study of blood T cell repertoires in COVID-19. TCRdb keeps only in-frame clones here, not all; method: immunoSEQ multiplex PCR. Of roughly 260,000 clones listed, about nine tenths are singletons. Input material: peripheral blood. Receptor source: a person between 18 and 30 years old with COVID-19, enrolled during active disease. CDR3s include the opening cysteine and the closing phenylalanine or tryptophan. The D gene is left open where the match is weak. Size is stated for part of the rows, as once, few or many counts, or as a class when the clone is expanded.

d_gene: TRBD1; abundance: -; j_gene: TRBJ1-5; v_gene: TRBV24-1; CDR3nt: TGTGCCACCAGTGATGGACAGGGGGCATGGAATCAGCCCCAGCATTTT; CDR3aa: CATSDGQGAWNQPQHF
d_gene: -; abundance: once; j_gene: TRBJ2-5; v_gene: TRBV28; CDR3nt: TGTGCCAGCAGTTTCAGAGAGACCCAGTACTTC; CDR3aa: CASSFRETQYF
d_gene: TRBD1; abundance: -; j_gene: TRBJ2-7; v_gene: TRBV6-5; CDR3nt: TGTGCCAGCAGTCGACAGGGGATCCCCTACGAGCAGTACTTC; CDR3aa: CASSRQGIPYEQYF
d_gene: -; abundance: -; j_gene: TRBJ1-1; v_gene: TRBV28; CDR3nt: TGTGCCAGCAGTACAGGGACCATGAACACTGAAGCTTTCTTT; CDR3aa: CASSTGTMNTEAFF
d_gene: TRBD2; abundance: -; j_gene: TRBJ2-7; v_gene: TRBV4-2; CDR3nt: TGTGCCAGCAGCCAAGTCACCTGGACCCGGGAGGGTATCGAGCAGTACTTC; CDR3aa: CASSQVTWTREGIEQYF
d_gene: TRBD1; abundance: -; j_gene: TRBJ1-5; v_gene: TRBV19; CDR3nt: TGTGCCAGTAGTAATCGGGACAGGGTCTCGGGGCCCCAGCATTTT; CDR3aa: CASSNRDRVSGPQHF
d_gene: TRBD2; abundance: -; j_gene: TRBJ2-1; v_gene: TRBV9; CDR3nt: TGTGCCAGCAGCTTCGGGACTAGCGGGTCCTCCTACAATGAGCAGTTCTTC; CDR3aa: CASSFGTSGSSYNEQFF
d_gene: TRBD1; abundance: -; j_gene: TRBJ2-1; v_gene: TRBV12-3/TRBV12-4; CDR3nt: TGTGCCAGCAGTTTAAACAGGGGTAATGAGCAGTTCTTC; CDR3aa: CASSLNRGNEQFF
d_gene: TRBD1; abundance: -; j_gene: TRBJ2-7; v_gene: TRBV7-9; CDR3nt: TGTGCCAGCAGAGCCTGGGACAGGGGGGAGGCCGAGCAGTACTTC; CDR3aa: CASRAWDRGEAEQYF
d_gene: TRBD2; abundance: once; j_gene: TRBJ2-3; v_gene: TRBV5-1; CDR3nt: TGCGCCAGCAGCTTGGAGGGCGGGAGTGCAGATACGCAGTATTTT; CDR3aa: CASSLEGGSADTQYF
d_gene: TRBD1; abundance: -; j_gene: TRBJ1-2; v_gene: TRBV2; CDR3nt: TGTGCCAGCCGCGCACAGGGGGGAAACTATGGCTACACCTTC; CDR3aa: CASRAQGGNYGYTF
d_gene: TRBD2; abundance: -; j_gene: TRBJ2-3; v_gene: TRBV11-2; CDR3nt: TGTGCCAGCAGCTTACGGACTAGCGGGACAGGAGATACGCAGTATTTT; CDR3aa: CASSLRTSGTGDTQYF
d_gene: TRBD1; abundance: -; j_gene: TRBJ2-6; v_gene: TRBV6-2/TRBV6-3; CDR3nt: TGTGCCAGCAGTTCGAGGACAGGGGCCGGTTCTGGGGCCAACGTCCTGACTTTC; CDR3aa: CASSSRTGAGSGANVLTF
d_gene: -; abundance: -; j_gene: TRBJ1-2; v_gene: TRBV7-8; CDR3nt: TGTGCCAGCAGCTTAGATGGGGGGATTGGAGATGGCTACACCTTC; CDR3aa: CASSLDGGIGDGYTF
d_gene: -; abundance: -; j_gene: TRBJ2-7; v_gene: TRBV7-3; CDR3nt: TGTGCCAGCAGCTTTCAGGGGATCTACGAGCAGTACTTC; CDR3aa: CASSFQGIYEQYF
d_gene: TRBD2; abundance: -; j_gene: TRBJ2-5; v_gene: TRBV6-1; CDR3nt: TGTGCCAGCAGTGAAGCCACGGGACTAGCGGGAGTAAGGGAGACCCAGTACTTC; CDR3aa: CASSEATGLAGVRETQYF
d_gene: -; abundance: -; j_gene: TRBJ2-7; v_gene: TRBV27; CDR3nt: TGTGCCAGCAAGTTCCAAACATGGGGGGACGAGCAGTACTTC; CDR3aa: CASKFQTWGDEQYF
d_gene: -; abundance: -; j_gene: TRBJ2-7; v_gene: TRBV7-9; CDR3nt: TGTGCCAGCAGCTATGACAACTCCTACGAGCAGTACTTC; CDR3aa: CASSYDNSYEQYF
d_gene: TRBD1; abundance: -; j_gene: TRBJ2-1; v_gene: TRBV24-1; CDR3nt: TGTGCCACCAGTGACACAGGGGGGAAATACAATGAGCAGTTCTTC; CDR3aa: CATSDTGGKYNEQFF
d_gene: -; abundance: -; j_gene: TRBJ1-1; v_gene: TRBV7-3; CDR3nt: TGTGCCAGCAGCCCCAGTACGGGCACTGAAGCTTTCTTT; CDR3aa: CASSPSTGTEAFF
d_gene: TRBD2; abundance: -; j_gene: TRBJ2-5; v_gene: TRBV9; CDR3nt: TGTGCCAGCAGTGTTGACTCCGGGGGGAACCAAGAGACCCAGTACTTC; CDR3aa: CASSVDSGGNQETQYF
d_gene: TRBD1; abundance: -; j_gene: TRBJ2-2; v_gene: TRBV10-3; CDR3nt: TGTGCCATCAGTGCCGGGACAGGGGTGCGTGGCACCGGGGAGCTGTTTTTT; CDR3aa: CAISAGTGVRGTGELFF
d_gene: TRBD1; abundance: few; j_gene: TRBJ1-6; v_gene: TRBV3-1/TRBV3-2; CDR3nt: TGTGCCAGCAGCCAACTTCAGGGGGCAGGTTCACCCCTCCACTTT; CDR3aa: CASSQLQGAGSPLHF
d_gene: TRBD2; abundance: -; j_gene: TRBJ2-1; v_gene: TRBV5-1; CDR3nt: TGCGCCAGCAGCCCCACATGGACTAGCGGGGGACTGTACAATGAGCAGTTCTTC; CDR3aa: CASSPTWTSGGLYNEQFF
d_gene: TRBD1; abundance: once; j_gene: TRBJ2-7; v_gene: TRBV29-1; CDR3nt: TGCAGCGTGGGGGGACAGGTGACCTACGAGCAGTACTTC; CDR3aa: CSVGGQVTYEQYF
d_gene: TRBD2; abundance: -; j_gene: TRBJ2-7; v_gene: TRBV5-1; CDR3nt: TGCGCCAGCAGCCCCCCTGGCGGGAGTTACGAGCAGTACTTC; CDR3aa: CASSPPGGSYEQYF
d_gene: -; abundance: few; j_gene: TRBJ2-3; v_gene: TRBV7-3; CDR3nt: TGTGCCAGCAGCTTACTAGCCTCTAGCACAGATACGCAGTATTTT; CDR3aa: CASSLLASSTDTQYF
d_gene: -; abundance: few; j_gene: TRBJ2-6; v_gene: TRBV25-1; CDR3nt: TGTGCCAGCAGACAGGGCCCCAGTGGGGCCAACGTCCTGACTTTC; CDR3aa: CASRQGPSGANVLTF
d_gene: -; abundance: -; j_gene: TRBJ2-7; v_gene: TRBV13; CDR3nt: TGTGCCAGCAGTCCCCGGGGAGGCCTCCTTGACGAGCAGTACTTC; CDR3aa: CASSPRGGLLDEQYF